This T cell receptor (beta chain) is drawn from a study of vaccination and CD4 T cells after COVID-19. Study details: Participants were given two doses of BNT162b2 or mRNA-1273 vaccine.

This clonotype was seen a handful of times. Its antigen remains unknown. Treatment in this sample: approximately nine-day PBMC culture with coronavirus spike peptide pools or control peptides (ViraFEST assay). The authors isolated CD4+ T cells by negative selection after nine to eleven days of culture. An Oncomine TCR Beta short-read assay was used to sequence the DNA from cultured CD4+ T cells. Genomic DNA was isolated from CD4+ T cells that had been cultured. In TCRdb, the PCR reads were re-called with MiXCR into one record per CDR3 protein. The table has about 26,000 distinct CDR3 sequences, less than 50% seen once. CDR3 length: 14 residues. Germline-derived CDR1 and CDR2 are SGHAT and FQDESV (reference sequence). The germline V and J ends were trimmed by 7 bases and 4 bases, with 17 bases remaining between them.

The rearrangement uses TRBV11-1 and TRBJ2-7; no reliable D call. Source material: CD4+ T cells from blood, cultured in vitro. The origin of this receptor is a human donor who had recovered from COVID-19. CDR3 coding DNA: TGTGCCAGCAATCTAGGTTGGGGTGTGTACGAGCAGTACTTC. It encodes CASNLGWGVYEQYF. Full variable domain (outside the CDR3, taken from reference TRBV11-1 and TRBJ2-7): EAEVAQSPRYKITEKSQAVAFWCDPISGHATLYWYRQILGQGPELLVQFQDESVVDDSQLPKDRFSAERLKGVDSTLKIQPAELGDSAMYLCASNLGWGVYEQYFGPGTRLTVT.